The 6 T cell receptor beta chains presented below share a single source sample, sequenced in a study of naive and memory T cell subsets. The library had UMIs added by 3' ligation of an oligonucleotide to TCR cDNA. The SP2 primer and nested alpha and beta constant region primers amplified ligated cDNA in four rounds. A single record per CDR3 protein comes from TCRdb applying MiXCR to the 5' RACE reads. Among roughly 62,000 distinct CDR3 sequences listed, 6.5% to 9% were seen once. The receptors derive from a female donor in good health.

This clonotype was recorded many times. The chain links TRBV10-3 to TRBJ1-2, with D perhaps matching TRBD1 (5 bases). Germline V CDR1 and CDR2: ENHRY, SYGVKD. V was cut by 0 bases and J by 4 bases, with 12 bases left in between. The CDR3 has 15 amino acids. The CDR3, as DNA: TGTGCCATCAGTGAGTCGATACAGAGGGGCTATGGCTACACCTTC. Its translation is CAISESIQRGYGYTF.

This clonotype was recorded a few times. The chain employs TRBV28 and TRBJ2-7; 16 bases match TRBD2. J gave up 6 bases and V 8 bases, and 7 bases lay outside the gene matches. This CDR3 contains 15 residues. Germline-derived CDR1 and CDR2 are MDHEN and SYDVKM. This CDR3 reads CASGGLAGGPSEQYF. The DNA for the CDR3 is TGTGCCAGCGGGGGACTAGCGGGAGGGCCTAGCGAGCAGTACTTC.

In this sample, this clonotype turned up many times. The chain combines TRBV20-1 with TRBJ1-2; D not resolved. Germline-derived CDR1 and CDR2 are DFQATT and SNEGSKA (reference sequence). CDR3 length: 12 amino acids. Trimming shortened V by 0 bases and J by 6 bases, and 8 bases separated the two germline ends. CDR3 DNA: TGCAGTGCTAGAGATCCGGGCCATGGCTACACCTTC. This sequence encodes CSARDPGHGYTF.

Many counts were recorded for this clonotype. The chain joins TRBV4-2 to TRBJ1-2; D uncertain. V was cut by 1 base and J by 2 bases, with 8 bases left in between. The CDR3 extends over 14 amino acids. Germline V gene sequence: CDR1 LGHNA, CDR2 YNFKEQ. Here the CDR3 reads CASSQGEENYGYTF. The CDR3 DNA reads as TGTGCCAGCAGCCAAGGGGAGGAGAACTATGGCTACACCTTC.

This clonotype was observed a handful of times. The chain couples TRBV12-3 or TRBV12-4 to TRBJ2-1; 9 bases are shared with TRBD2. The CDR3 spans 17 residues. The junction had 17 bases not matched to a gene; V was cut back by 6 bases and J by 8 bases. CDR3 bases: TGTGCCAGCAGCCCGAGCTCAAGCGGGAGGTCCACCGATGAGCAGTTCTTC. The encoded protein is CASSPSSSGRSTDEQFF.

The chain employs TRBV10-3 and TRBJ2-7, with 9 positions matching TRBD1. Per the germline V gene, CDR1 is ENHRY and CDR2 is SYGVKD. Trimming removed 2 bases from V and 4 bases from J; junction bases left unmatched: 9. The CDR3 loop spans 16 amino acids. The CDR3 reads CAISETRTGVLYEQYF. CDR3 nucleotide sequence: TGTGCCATCAGTGAGACGAGGACAGGGGTCCTGTACGAGCAGTACTTC.